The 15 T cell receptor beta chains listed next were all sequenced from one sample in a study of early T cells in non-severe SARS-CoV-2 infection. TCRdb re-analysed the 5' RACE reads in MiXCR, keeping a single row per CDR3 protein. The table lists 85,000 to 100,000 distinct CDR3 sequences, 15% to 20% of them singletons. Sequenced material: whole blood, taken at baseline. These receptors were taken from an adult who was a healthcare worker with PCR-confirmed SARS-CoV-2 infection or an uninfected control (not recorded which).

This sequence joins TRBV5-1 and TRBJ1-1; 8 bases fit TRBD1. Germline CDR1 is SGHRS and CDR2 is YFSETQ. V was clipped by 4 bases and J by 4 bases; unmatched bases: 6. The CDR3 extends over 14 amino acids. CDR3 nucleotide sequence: TGCGCCAGCAGCGCCCAGACAGGGGTCACTGAAGCTTTCTTT. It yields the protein CASSAQTGVTEAFF.

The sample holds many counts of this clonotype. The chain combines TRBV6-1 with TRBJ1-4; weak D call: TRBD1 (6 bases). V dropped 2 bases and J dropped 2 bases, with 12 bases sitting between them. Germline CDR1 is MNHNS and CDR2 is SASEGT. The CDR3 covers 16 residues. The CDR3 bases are TGTGCCAGCAGTGAACAAGGACAGCTCACTAATGAAAAACTGTTTTTT. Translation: CASSEQGQLTNEKLFF.

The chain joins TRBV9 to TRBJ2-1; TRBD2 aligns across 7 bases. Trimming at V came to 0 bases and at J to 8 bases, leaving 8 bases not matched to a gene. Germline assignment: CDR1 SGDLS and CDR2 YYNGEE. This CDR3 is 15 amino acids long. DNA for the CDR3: TGTGCCAGCAGCGTAGGAGCGGGACGAGGGGATGAGCAGTTCTTC. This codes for CASSVGAGRGDEQFF. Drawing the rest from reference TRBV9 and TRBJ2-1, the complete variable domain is DSGVTQTPKHLITATGQRVTLRCSPRSGDLSVYWYQQSLDQGLQFLIQYYNGEERAKGNILERFSAQQFPDLHSELNLSSLELGDSALYFCASSVGAGRGDEQFFGPGTRLTVL.

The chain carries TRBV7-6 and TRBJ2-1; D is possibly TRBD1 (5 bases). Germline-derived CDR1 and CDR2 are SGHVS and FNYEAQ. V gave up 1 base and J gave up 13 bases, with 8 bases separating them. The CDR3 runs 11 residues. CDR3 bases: TGTGCCAGCAGCTTAGGGGGCCCCCAGTTCTTC. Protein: CASSLGGPQFF.

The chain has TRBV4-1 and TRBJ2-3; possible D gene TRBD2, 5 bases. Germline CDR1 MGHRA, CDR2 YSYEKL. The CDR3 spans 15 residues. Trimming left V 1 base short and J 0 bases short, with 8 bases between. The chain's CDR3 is CASSQGGFSTDTQYF. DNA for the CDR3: TGCGCCAGCAGCCAAGGAGGGTTCAGCACAGATACGCAGTATTTT.

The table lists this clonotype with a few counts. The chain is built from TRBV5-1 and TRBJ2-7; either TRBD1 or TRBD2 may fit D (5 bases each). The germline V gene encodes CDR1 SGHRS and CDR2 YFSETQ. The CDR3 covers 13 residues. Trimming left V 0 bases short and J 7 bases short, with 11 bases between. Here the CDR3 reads CASSLASGGEQYF. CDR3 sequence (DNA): TGCGCCAGCAGCTTGGCCTCTGGGGGTGAGCAGTACTTC.

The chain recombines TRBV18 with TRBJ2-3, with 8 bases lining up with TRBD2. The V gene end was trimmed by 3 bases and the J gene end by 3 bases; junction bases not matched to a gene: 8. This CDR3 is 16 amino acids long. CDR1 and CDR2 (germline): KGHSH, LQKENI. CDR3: CASSPVVGLETDTQYF. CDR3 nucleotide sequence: TGTGCCAGCTCACCCGTAGTGGGACTAGAAACAGATACGCAGTATTTT.

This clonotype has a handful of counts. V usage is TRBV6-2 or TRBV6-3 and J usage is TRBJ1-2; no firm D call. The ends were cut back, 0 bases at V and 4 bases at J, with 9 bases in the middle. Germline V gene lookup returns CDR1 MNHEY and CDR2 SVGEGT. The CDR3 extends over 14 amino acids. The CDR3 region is CASSYSTTRYGYTF. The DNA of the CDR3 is TGTGCCAGCAGTTACTCGACCACCCGCTATGGCTACACCTTC.

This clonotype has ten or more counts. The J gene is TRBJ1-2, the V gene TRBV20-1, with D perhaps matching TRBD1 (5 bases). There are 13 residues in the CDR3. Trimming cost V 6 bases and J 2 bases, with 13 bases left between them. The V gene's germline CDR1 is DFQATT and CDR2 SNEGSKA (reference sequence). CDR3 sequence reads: CSAFGQTNYGYTF. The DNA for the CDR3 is TGCAGTGCCTTTGGACAAACCAACTATGGCTACACCTTC.

The CDR3 is CASRRAPSTDTQYF. CDR3 bases: TGTGCCAGCAGGAGGGCCCCTAGCACAGATACGCAGTATTTT. The V gene is TRBV7-9, the J gene TRBJ2-3, with a weak D call TRBD2 (5 bases). Germline loops: CDR1 SEHNR, CDR2 FQNEAQ (reference sequence). V lost 6 bases to trimming and J lost 0 bases, with 10 bases between them. This CDR3 has 14 amino acids.

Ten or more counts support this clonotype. CDR3: CASSPGYLTASYEQYF. In DNA, the CDR3 is TGTGCCAGCTCCCCCGGGTATCTGACAGCCTCCTACGAGCAGTACTTC. The gene calls are TRBV18 and TRBJ2-7, with a tentative D call TRBD1 (5 bases). V was cut by 6 bases and J by 0 bases, with 18 bases left in between. Per germline, CDR1 KGHSH and CDR2 LQKENI. The CDR3 is 16 residues long.

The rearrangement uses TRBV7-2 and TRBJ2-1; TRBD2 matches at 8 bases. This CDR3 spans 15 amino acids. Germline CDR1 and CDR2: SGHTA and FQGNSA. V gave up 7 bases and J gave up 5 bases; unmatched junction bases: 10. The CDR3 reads CASTERLAQHNEQFF. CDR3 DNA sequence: TGTGCCAGCACCGAGAGACTAGCGCAACACAATGAGCAGTTCTTC.

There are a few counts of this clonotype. In DNA form, the CDR3 reads TGTGCCAGCAGTAGAGACGGGGACGAGCAGTACTTC. As protein: CASSRDGDEQYF. This chain links TRBV12-3 or TRBV12-4 with TRBJ2-7; tentatively, D is TRBD2 (5 bases). V was cut by 5 bases and J by 5 bases, with 10 bases left in between. The CDR3 covers 12 residues.

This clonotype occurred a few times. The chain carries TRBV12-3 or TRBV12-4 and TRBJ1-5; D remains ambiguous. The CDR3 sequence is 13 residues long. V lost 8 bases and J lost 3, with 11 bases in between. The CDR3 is CASGIRNNQPQHF. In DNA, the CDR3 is TGTGCCAGCGGCATAAGGAACAATCAGCCCCAGCATTTT.

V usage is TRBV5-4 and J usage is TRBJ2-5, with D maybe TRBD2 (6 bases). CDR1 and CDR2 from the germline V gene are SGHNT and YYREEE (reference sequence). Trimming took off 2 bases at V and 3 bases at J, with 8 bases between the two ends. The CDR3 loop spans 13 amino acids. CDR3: CASSFGGEETQYF. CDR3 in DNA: TGTGCCAGCAGCTTTGGCGGGGAAGAGACCCAGTACTTC.